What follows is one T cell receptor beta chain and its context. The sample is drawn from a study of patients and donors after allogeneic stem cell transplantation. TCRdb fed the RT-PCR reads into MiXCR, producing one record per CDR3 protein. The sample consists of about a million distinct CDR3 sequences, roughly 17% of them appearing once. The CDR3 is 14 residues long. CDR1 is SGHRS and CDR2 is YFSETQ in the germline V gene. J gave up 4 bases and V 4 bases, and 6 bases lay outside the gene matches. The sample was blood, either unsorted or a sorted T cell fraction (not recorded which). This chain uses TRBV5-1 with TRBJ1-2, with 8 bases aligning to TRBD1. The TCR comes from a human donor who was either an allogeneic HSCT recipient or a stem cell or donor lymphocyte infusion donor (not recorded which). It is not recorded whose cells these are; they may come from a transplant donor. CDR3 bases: TGCGCCAGCAGCGGACGAGACAGGGGCTATGGCTACACCTTC. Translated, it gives CASSGRDRGYGYTF.